This T cell receptor (beta chain) was recorded in a study of T cell responses to AZD1222 COVID-19 vaccine (dated by TCRdb to the early 2020s). Context from the whole study: AZD1222 recipients whose second dose came at about 4 weeks and those whose second dose came at about 12 weeks were combined into one group, since spike-specific TCR depth and breadth did not differ between the two schedules. TCR sequencing covered roughly 230 trial participants: 200 to 220 given two doses of AZD1222 and 26 given two doses of MenACWY control vaccine. Enrollment into the trials was organized by age into subgroups of 18-55, 56-69 and 70-plus years, and those subgroups contained approximately 160, 26 and 62 TCR-sequenced participants, respectively.

V is cut back by 0 bases and J by 0 bases, with 9 bases in the junction unmatched. Taken from cysteine to phenylalanine, the CDR3 has 18 residues. The kept DNA is CDR3 alone, 54 bases in frame from the first base. From the germline V gene, CDR1 is SGHRS and CDR2 is YFSETQ. What the work shows at the level of the full study, not this receptor alone: No day 14 peak-response samples were available, so repertoires were characterized only after the peak T cell response. CD4 TCRs associated with the vaccine covered the entire spike protein, and the dominant responses were in regions 160-218 and 743-854. Epitopes outside the regions mutated in the B.1.351 and B.1.1.7 variants were reportedly recognized by nearly half of the unique spike-specific TCRs. Conclusions about previously exposed vaccinees were limited because only six AZD1222 recipients were SARS-CoV-2 seropositive at baseline. After two AZD1222 doses, spike-specific TCR breadth and depth were significantly higher than at day 0 and than in MenACWY recipients. Most participants were white British and females outnumbered males, and the authors suggested that clonal diversity may have been underestimated. In the small 56-69-year group, the increase in depth fell short of significance, most likely because of low power.

In light of the paper, this sample's time point label describes: baseline before first vaccination. Samples from vaccinated people were obtained from the UK trials COV001 and COV002, which included a single-blind randomized controlled phase 2/3 trial of AZD1222 (ChAdOx1 nCoV-19) in healthy adults. Trial participant PBMC samples were collected at day 0 and day 28 after the second dose for TCRbeta chain sequencing. This clone was seen only once. Its antigen is not yet known. No per-base quality is available; no much larger clone lies one base away. The CDR3 regions of human TCRbeta chains were analyzed by immunosequencing. In the paper's pipeline: Repertoire TCRs were checked for matches against a reference library of SARS-CoV-2-specific TCRs that had been generated using the MIRA antigen-specificity platform. Breadth meant the fraction of unique TCRs that were SARS-CoV-2-associated, whereas depth meant the fraction of total T cells that were SARS-CoV-2-associated. Using the MIRA data, each spike-specific TCR was mapped to the spike region that the TCR reacts to and placed in a CD4 or CD8 class. Log10-transformed breadth and depth values were compared by one-way ANOVA with Sidak's multiple comparisons tests. In its TCRdb copy, this immuneACCESS table keeps in-frame sequences only and misses some clones. Where compared with another copy, unresolved V genes explain less than half of these, and the others have no known cause. V, J and clone size are those of that table, while D and trimming were read from the DNA. Recorded for this sample are under 200,000 clones; approximately 94% of them occurred a single time. The ten biggest clones cover about 9.3% of the sample.

This receptor was taken from an adult in good health. The material was peripheral blood, obtained on day 0 of AZD1222 vaccination. Here the chain combines TRBV5-1 and TRBJ1-5, with TRBD1 matching 7 junction bases. The sequenced DNA: TGCGCCAGCAGCTTGGGGACAGGCGGGGGGAATAGCAATCAGCCCCAGCATTTT. Its translation is CASSLGTGGGNSNQPQHF.